The source of this T cell receptor beta chain is a study of T cell responses to AZD1222 COVID-19 vaccine. The study's findings and limits: Baseline seropositives among AZD1222 recipients totaled only six or seven. It should be noted that donors were predominantly white British and more often female, and clonal diversity was possibly underestimated.

On this clone: Antigen specificity is unknown.

Germline CDR1 is MNHEY and CDR2 is SVGAGI. Trimming took off 8 bases at V and 4 bases at J, with 11 bases between the two ends. The CDR3 sequence is 12 residues long. The assay was immunoSEQ multiplex PCR, and TCRdb's table has in-frame clones only and misses some. The sample carries 150,000 to 200,000 clones, roughly 94% recorded once. Source: peripheral blood, taken 28 days after the second AZD1222 dose. The chain has TRBV6-5 and TRBJ1-2; perhaps TRBD1 as D (6 bases). The clonotype comes from an adult who received the AZD1222 COVID-19 vaccine. Here the CDR3 reads CASHPTGYGYTF. In DNA, the CDR3 is TGTGCCAGCCACCCGACAGGCTATGGCTACACCTTC.